This section outlines one TCR beta chain sequence together with its context. This receptor's antigen is unknown. Nothing much larger sits one base from this clone, and base qualities are not available. The sample comes from a study of radiation and T cells in renal cell carcinoma (dated by TCRdb to about 2020). Broadly, across the study: Samples came from a clinical trial, in which primary renal cell carcinomas received 15 Gy stereotactic body radiation therapy followed by nephrectomy 4 weeks later. In total, more than 50 samples underwent TCR beta sequencing: some 25 tumors plus 27 peripheral blood samples. A total of 3.5 million to 4.5 million unique CDR3 nucleotide sequences, encoding fewer than 3,000,000 unique CDR3 amino acid sequences, were found across all 50 or so samples.

The CDR1 and CDR2 encoded by the germline V gene are SGHRS and YFSETQ. Compared with germline, V lacks 3 bases and J lacks 5 bases; bases without a gene match: 4. Its CDR3 holds 13 amino acids, cysteine through phenylalanine. CDR3 DNA only is kept here, 39 bases in frame from base 1. TCR beta libraries were generated from genomic DNA with the immunoSEQ kit, following the manufacturer's recommendations. To prepare the libraries, a first multiplex PCR with proprietary primers was run, followed by a second PCR that added unique barcodes, and a bead cleanup was done after each round. Each sample batch included a kit-provided positive control reaction and a negative control reaction. The final libraries were assessed on an Agilent 4200 TapeStation D1000 ScreenTape, pooled by volume, and quantified by qPCR. An Illumina NextSeq500 fitted with a MidOutput 150-cycle cartridge performed the sequencing, running 156 Read1 cycles and 15 Index1 cycles with the kit's custom primers. The pooled library was loaded at 1.0 pM, with a roughly 20% PhiX control spiked in. On the study's bioinformatics: Vendor-processed data were analyzed in R, with a clonotype defined as all T cells sharing the same CDR3 nucleotide sequence. In the clone abundance analyses, frequencies were normalized to the 10,000 most abundant clones in each sample. Before analysis, public T cell clones were removed, and these numbered fewer than five per sample on average. Tumor-enriched and baseline blood-enriched clonotypes were defined by at least a 32-fold difference in abundance between compartments. A beta-binomial differential abundance model was applied to find clonotypes that expanded or contracted between blood time points. Similarity between tumor and blood repertoires was quantified using the Baroni-Urbani and Buser coefficient, and groups were compared with two-tailed Wilcoxon tests in R. The clones in this table, taken by TCRdb from immuneACCESS, are in-frame only. Not every clone is retained; where verified, under half of the shortfall comes from an unresolved V gene, and the cause of the rest is unknown. Clonal size and the V and J genes are those of that table, whereas D and trimming came from the DNA. The sample table lists some 110,000 clones, approximately 82% of them with a count of one. The top ten clonotypes cover around 2.8% of the sample.

The sample's time point label, decoded: baseline pretreatment blood. In the paper's terms, the treatment or condition label means: 15 Gy SBRT to primary tumor, nephrectomy 4 weeks later. To track tumor-enriched clonotypes, serial peripheral blood was sampled from radiation-treated patients at baseline and at 2 weeks and 4 weeks after SBRT. Renal cell carcinoma with clear cell pathology was present in all patients. Genomic DNA for TCR sequencing was prepared using the QIAamp DNA Blood Mini Kit (Qiagen). Samples were included in the analyses only if all quality control checks were passed. Broad study findings and their caveats: In blood, the top tumor clonotypes increased from baseline to 2 weeks after radiation and then shrank by 4 weeks, which suggests a temporary expansion of tumor-resident clones. Because pretreatment tumor biopsies were not available, the study could not determine whether clonotypes were already present within the tumor at baseline. Changes in the blood repertoire were not tracked past 4 weeks after treatment. Effects of radiation dose or scheduling on the TCR repertoire could not be addressed with the single-armed trial design.

The rearrangement joined TRBV5-1 to TRBJ1-1; 7 central nucleotides agree with TRBD1. The TCR sequence derives from a woman in her sixties or seventies with renal cell carcinoma. Sequencing used blood, obtained from a patient whose treatment included radiotherapy and nephrectomy. The DNA is TGCGCCAGCAGCTATGGGACAGCGACTGAAGCTTTCTTT. Translation gives CASSYGTATEAFF.